Presented here are 13 T cell receptor beta chains from one specimen sequenced in a study of blood T cell repertoires in COVID-19. Clones were read by immunoSEQ multiplex PCR, and TCRdb kept only the in-frame ones, dropping some. The repertoire holds some 89,000 clones, with approximately 90% as singletons. Material: peripheral blood. Receptors were obtained from a man between 60 and 70 years old with acute or convalescent COVID-19.

The chain combines TRBV5-1 with TRBJ1-2; D possibly corresponds to TRBD1 (6 bases). Germline lookup yields CDR1 SGHRS and CDR2 YFSETQ. The CDR3 runs 14 residues. The ends were cut back, 4 bases at V and 4 bases at J, with 14 bases in the middle. The CDR3 here is CASSHDAGAYGYTF. The CDR3 DNA follows: TGCGCCAGCAGCCATGACGCAGGGGCCTATGGCTACACCTTC.

The chain links TRBV2 to TRBJ2-1; 10 nucleotides align to TRBD2. CDR1 and CDR2 from the germline V gene are SNHLY and FYNNEI. After removal of 8 bases from V and 15 bases from J, the junction contained 7 bases not matched to a gene. This CDR3 is 11 amino acids long. In nucleotides, the CDR3 is TGTGCCAGCCATCTAGCGGGGGCTACGTTCTTC. Translated: CASHLAGATFF.

In its sample, this clone was seen once. V is TRBV30 and J is TRBJ1-2; D gene uncertain. This CDR3 region has 13 residues. Germline loops: CDR1 GTSNPN, CDR2 SVGIG (reference sequence). Trimming removed 4 bases from V and 6 bases from J, with 15 bases in between. The CDR3 DNA reads TGTGCCTGGAAAGAGGAGGGATGGAATGGCTACACCTTC. Translating it yields CAWKEEGWNGYTF.

V and J are TRBV7-9 and TRBJ1-5, with TRBD1 matching 7 bases. V lost 7 bases to trimming and J lost 7 bases; unmatched junction nucleotides: 7. Germline V gene sequence: CDR1 SEHNR, CDR2 FQNEAQ (reference sequence). The CDR3 spans 13 residues. DNA for the CDR3: TGTGCCAGCATGACAGGGAACGGACAGCCCCAGCATTTT. Its translation: CASMTGNGQPQHF.

The chain links TRBV12-3 or TRBV12-4 to TRBJ1-2, with D possibly TRBD1 on 5 matching bases. The CDR3 is 12 residues long. V lost 7 bases and J lost 4, with 10 bases in between. The CDR3 nucleotides are TGTGCCAGCACCATCGACAGCTATGGCTACACCTTC. Its protein product is CASTIDSYGYTF.

The chain recombines TRBV6-1 with TRBJ1-6, with 8 bases lining up with TRBD1. CDR1 is MNHNS, CDR2 SASEGT, per germline. The CDR3 spans 17 residues. V shed 0 bases, J shed 9 bases, and the junction held 10 bases outside the gene matches. The CDR3 reads CASSEAKGGQGASPLHF. CDR3 coding DNA: TGTGCCAGCAGTGAAGCTAAAGGTGGACAGGGAGCTTCACCCCTCCACTTT.

V and J are TRBV6-2 or TRBV6-3 and TRBJ2-3, with no clear D. Germline values: CDR1 MNHEY, CDR2 SVGEGT. V was clipped by 2 bases and J by 7 bases, with 13 bases between them. CDR3 length: 14 amino acids. The CDR3, as DNA: TGTGCCAGCAGTTACCCCCCGCTAGGATATACGCAGTATTTT. Translating gives CASSYPPLGYTQYF.

CDR3: CASSDVAGGIYGYTF. The CDR3 DNA sequence: TGTGCCAGCAGTGATGTGGCAGGGGGCATCTATGGCTACACCTTC. This rearrangement joins TRBV2 to TRBJ1-2; 8 bases fit TRBD1. Unmatched junction bases numbered 7, after V lost 3 bases and J lost 4 bases. The CDR3 runs 15 residues. Germline V gives CDR1 SNHLY, CDR2 FYNNEI.

V usage is TRBV3-1 (or the pseudogene TRBV3-2) and J usage is TRBJ1-1; D unresolved. Trimming took 1 base from V and 1 from J, leaving 10 bases between them. Germline-derived CDR1 and CDR2 are LGHDT and YNNKEL (reference sequence). The CDR3 contains 15 residues. The CDR3 region is CASSQGLPGNTEAFF. The CDR3 coding sequence is TGTGCCAGCAGCCAAGGTCTCCCAGGGAACACTGAAGCTTTCTTT.

The chain joins TRBV2 to TRBJ1-2; D is uncertain. V was trimmed by 6 bases and J by 10 bases, leaving 9 bases between them. Germline V CDR1 and CDR2: SNHLY, FYNNEI. This CDR3 contains 10 residues. The CDR3 DNA is TGTGCCAGCAGAAGCCTTCTCTACACCTTC. As protein: CASRSLLYTF. Together with reference TRBV2 and TRBJ1-2, the CDR3 gives the full variable domain: EPEVTQTPSHQVTQMGQEVILRCVPISNHLYFYWYRQILGQKVEFLVSFYNNEISEKSEIFDDQFSVERPDGSNFTLKIRSTKLEDSAMYFCASRSLLYTFGSGTRLTVV.

The chain combines TRBV2 with TRBJ2-3, with 7 positions matching TRBD1. CDR1 and CDR2 (germline): SNHLY, FYNNEI. The CDR3 has 13 amino acids. V gave up 9 bases and J gave up 5 bases; unmatched junction bases: 8. The CDR3 bases are TGTGCCAGTGGACTGACAGGGCGAGATACGCAGTATTTT. Translated, it gives CASGLTGRDTQYF. Full variable domain (remainder filled in from reference TRBV2 and TRBJ2-3): EPEVTQTPSHQVTQMGQEVILRCVPISNHLYFYWYRQILGQKVEFLVSFYNNEISEKSEIFDDQFSVERPDGSNFTLKIRSTKLEDSAMYFCASGLTGRDTQYFGPGTRLTVL.

In nucleotides, the CDR3 is TGCAGCGTTCGGAGCTACAACTATGGCTACACCTTC. It yields the protein CSVRSYNYGYTF. The rearrangement joins TRBV29-1 to TRBJ1-2; D is ambiguous. Trimming shortened V by 5 bases and J by 2 bases, and 9 bases separated the two germline ends. The CDR3 is 12 residues long. In germline, CDR1 is SQVTM, CDR2 ANQGSEA.

The chain recombines TRBV18 with TRBJ2-7; D is perhaps TRBD1 (7 bases). This CDR3 comprises 13 residues. Looked up from germline, CDR1 is KGHSH and CDR2 is LQKENI. V lost 5 bases and J lost 5, with 13 bases in between. CDR3 sequence: CASSGGTADEQYV. DNA of the CDR3: TGTGCCAGCTCAGGCGGGACAGCCGACGAGCAGTACGTC.